The rows below give T cell receptor beta chains drawn from one sample of a study of blood T cell repertoires in COVID-19. Repertoires were generated with immunoSEQ multiplex PCR, while TCRdb's copy carries only in-frame clones and drops some. The table includes roughly 190,000 clones, roughly 84% detected once. Sequencing input: PBMCs or T cells enriched from blood (not recorded which). Receptors were obtained from a woman in her 30s who had been exposed to COVID-19. CDR3s include the opening cysteine and the closing phenylalanine or tryptophan. The order of the fields is clone size, J gene, D gene, V gene, CDR3 DNA, CDR3 protein. D genes are given only for firm matches. Only part of the rows carry a size: once, few, many, or a class if the clone is expanded.

>NA|TRBJ2-3|NA|TRBV4-3
TGCGCCAGCAGCCAAGAATTGGTACCACTGGATACGCAGTATTTT
CASSQELVPLDTQYF
>NA|TRBJ1-5|NA|TRBV6-5
TGTGCCAGCAGTTACTCGGGCAGCAATCAGCCCCAGCATTTT
CASSYSGSNQPQHF
>NA|TRBJ2-1|TRBD2|TRBV27
TGTGCCAGCAGTCCCTGGAGCGGGGGGCGCAATGAGCAGTTCTTC
CASSPWSGGRNEQFF
>few|TRBJ1-4|NA|TRBV12-3/TRBV12-4
TGTGCCAGCAGTTTAGGGGACAACGAAAAACTGTTTTTT
CASSLGDNEKLFF
>NA|TRBJ2-7|TRBD1|TRBV19
TGTGCCAGTAGTACTATTCCGGACAGGGGAGGTTACGAGCAGTACTTC
CASSTIPDRGGYEQYF
>NA|TRBJ1-1|NA|TRBV5-1
TGCGCCAGCGCAGGGGAGACTGAAGCTTTCTTT
CASAGETEAFF
>NA|TRBJ1-1|TRBD1|TRBV7-9
TGTGCCAGCAGCTCTCTTACAGGGGAATCTGAAGCTTTCTTT
CASSSLTGESEAFF
>NA|TRBJ2-2|NA|TRBV7-2
TGTGCCAGCAGCCCTAACACCGGGGAGCTGTTTTTT
CASSPNTGELFF
>once|TRBJ1-2|NA|TRBV7-2
TGTGCCAGCAGCCCTCACACAGGGTTACGTGGCTACACCTTC
CASSPHTGLRGYTF
>NA|TRBJ1-5|NA|TRBV7-6
TGTGCCAGCAGCTTCCCGAATCAGCCCCAGCATTTT
CASSFPNQPQHF
>NA|TRBJ2-5|TRBD2|TRBV5-8
TGTGCCAGCAGCTTGTGGTTGACTAGCGGGCCTCGGGTAGGAGAGACCCAGTACTTC
CASSLWLTSGPRVGETQYF
>NA|TRBJ2-1|TRBD1|TRBV7-2
TGTGCCAGCAGCGCAAGGCGGATCCAGGGGGCCCCCGATGAGCAGTTCTTC
CASSARRIQGAPDEQFF
>once|TRBJ1-1|NA|TRBV6-5
TGTGCCAGCAGTTACGCTGGACTCCCGAACACTGAAGCTTTCTTT
CASSYAGLPNTEAFF
>NA|TRBJ2-1|NA|TRBV4-1
TGCGCCAGCAGCCAAGAATTCCCCCGTACCTACAATGAGCAGTTCTTC
CASSQEFPRTYNEQFF
>few|TRBJ2-7|TRBD1|TRBV4-3
TGCGCCAGCAGCCGGGGACAGCAATACGAGCAGTACTTC
CASSRGQQYEQYF
>few|TRBJ1-4|NA|TRBV6-2/TRBV6-3
TGTGCCAGCAGTTATTCGGAGCGGGAAAAACTGTTTTTT
CASSYSEREKLFF
>NA|TRBJ1-6|NA|TRBV7-3
TGTGCCAGCAGCAGACAGGAGAATTCACCCCTCCACTTT
CASSRQENSPLHF
>NA|TRBJ1-6|TRBD1|TRBV5-4
TGTGCCATACCGGGACAGGGGATTAGCTCACCCCTCCACTTT
CAIPGQGISSPLHF
>NA|TRBJ2-5|TRBD1|TRBV5-1
TGCGCCAGCAGCTTGGAGGCAGGGGGACACGAGACCCAGTACTTC
CASSLEAGGHETQYF
>NA|TRBJ1-3|NA|TRBV7-8
TGTGCCAGCAGCCTCCGGACTGATTTCTCTGGAAACACCATATATTTT
CASSLRTDFSGNTIYF
>NA|TRBJ1-6|NA|TRBV18
TGTGCCAGCTCACCACCGGGCCCCAATTCACCCCTCCACTTT
CASSPPGPNSPLHF
>NA|TRBJ1-4|NA|TRBV6-5
TGTGCCAGCAGACCCCCGGGTGAGGAAAAACTGTTTTTT
CASRPPGEEKLFF
>NA|TRBJ2-7|TRBD2|TRBV13
TGTGCCAGCAGCTGGGCCCGGGGGGGGCTCTTCGAGCAGTACTTC
CASSWARGGLFEQYF
>NA|TRBJ1-1|NA|TRBV28
TGTGCCAGCAGTTTGCAAGGGGCGACAGCTTTCTTT
CASSLQGATAFF
>NA|TRBJ2-7|NA|TRBV29-1
TGCAGCGTTGAAGTAATCGACAGGCGAGACGAGCAGTACTTC
CSVEVIDRRDEQYF
>NA|TRBJ2-5|NA|TRBV29-1
TGCAGCGTTTACGGGAGTTCGTACCAAGAGACCCAGTACTTC
CSVYGSSYQETQYF
>NA|TRBJ1-2|NA|TRBV30
TGTGCCTGGAGTCAGGGCTATGGCTACACCTTC
CAWSQGYGYTF
>few|TRBJ2-5|NA|TRBV18
TGTGCCAGCTCTTCGGCGGGGTCCCAAGAGACCCAGTACTTC
CASSSAGSQETQYF
>NA|TRBJ2-1|TRBD2|TRBV27
TGTGCCAGCTTCAAGTCGCTAGCGGGGTGGAGCTCCTACAATGAGCAGTTCTTC
CASFKSLAGWSSYNEQFF
>few|TRBJ1-4|NA|TRBV6-1
TGTGCCAGCAGTGAAGCGCCCCGGGTAGCAACTAATGAAAAACTGTTTTTT
CASSEAPRVATNEKLFF
>few|TRBJ2-2|NA|TRBV11-3
TGTGCCAGCAGCTTAGTAACCGGGGAGCTGTTTTTT
CASSLVTGELFF
>NA|TRBJ2-2|NA|TRBV12-3/TRBV12-4
TGTGCCAGCAGGTCGTCGAACACCGGGGAGCTGTTTTTT
CASRSSNTGELFF
>NA|TRBJ1-2|NA|TRBV6-5
TGTGCCACGGGCCTCGGGGGGGGCGCAAACTATGGCTACACCTTC
CATGLGGGANYGYTF
>NA|TRBJ2-5|TRBD2|TRBV4-1
TGCGCCAGCAGCCGTGGCGGGGGCCAAGAGACCCAGTACTTC
CASSRGGGQETQYF
>NA|TRBJ2-7|NA|TRBV12-3/TRBV12-4
TGTGCCAGCAGCTACGATTCCTACGAGCAGTACTTC
CASSYDSYEQYF
>few|TRBJ2-7|TRBD1|TRBV5-1
TGCGCCAGCAGACTCCGAAACAGGGGTAAGGACTACGAGCAGTACTTC
CASRLRNRGKDYEQYF
>NA|TRBJ1-1|NA|TRBV5-1
TGCGCCAGCAGCTTGGTTACGGGGAGTAGGACTGAAGCTTTCTTT
CASSLVTGSRTEAFF
>NA|TRBJ1-6|NA|TRBV19
TGTGCCAGTACCCAGGGGTTCGGTCGGTATAATTCACCCCTCCACTTT
CASTQGFGRYNSPLHF
>NA|TRBJ2-2|TRBD1|TRBV2
TGTGCCAGCAGTGAGTTGACAGGGGGGACCGGGGAGCTGTTTTTT
CASSELTGGTGELFF
>NA|TRBJ1-5|NA|TRBV6-2/TRBV6-3
TGTGCCAGCAGCCCGCAGCGGACGGGTCAGCCCCAGCATTTT
CASSPQRTGQPQHF
>NA|TRBJ2-7|TRBD2|TRBV3-1/TRBV3-2
TGTGCCAGCAGCCAAGACCCGACTAGCGAAAACTACGAGCAGTACTTC
CASSQDPTSENYEQYF
>NA|TRBJ2-2|NA|TRBV5-1
TGCGCCAGCAGCTTCCGAGAGACCGGGGAGCTGTTTTTT
CASSFRETGELFF